This is a list of T cell receptor beta chains from one sample in a study of T-cell memory formation after mild COVID-19. TCRdb passed the 5' RACE reads through MiXCR, listing each CDR3 protein once. The repertoire includes 35,000 to 45,000 distinct CDR3 sequences, about 6.3% of them detected once, and roughly 0.76% sits in the top ten. The sequencing input was PBMCs or a T cell subset sorted from them (not recorded which). Receptors were obtained from an adult who had mild COVID-19 (a few samples of this study predate the infection). Cell type and time point are not known. Each CDR3 is given with its conserved first and last residue. A D gene is named only where the DNA matches it firmly. Rows give clone size only sometimes, using once, few, many, or a class for an expanded clone.

V	size	D	J	DNA	CDR3
TRBV27	few	TRBD1	TRBJ1-5	TGTGCCAGCAGTTTACGGACAGGGGGAAATCAGCCCCAGCATTTT	CASSLRTGGNQPQHF
TRBV27	few	NA	TRBJ1-5	TGTGCCAGCAGTTATAGGGGCGGACAGCCCCAGCATTTT	CASSYRGGQPQHF
TRBV6-1	many	NA	TRBJ2-5	TGTGCCAGCAGTGGAGAGGGTGAGACCCAGTACTTC	CASSGEGETQYF
TRBV7-9	few	NA	TRBJ2-3	TGTGCCAGCAGCTCTGTGTCAAATACGCAGTATTTT	CASSSVSNTQYF
TRBV28	many	NA	TRBJ2-7	TGTGCCACCTCCCGCGGGCAGGGCGAGCAGTACTTC	CATSRGQGEQYF
TRBV7-9	many	NA	TRBJ2-1	TGTGCCAGCAGCTTTAGAGGCAATTACAATGAGCAGTTCTTC	CASSFRGNYNEQFF
TRBV20-1	NA	TRBD2	TRBJ2-1	TGCAGTGCTAGAGTGCGGGGGGCATTATACAATGAGCAGTTCTTC	CSARVRGALYNEQFF
TRBV5-4	many	NA	TRBJ2-1	TGTGCCAGCAGCCGGAGGGGGGCCGCCAACTACAATGAGCAGTTCTTC	CASSRRGAANYNEQFF
TRBV11-2	few	NA	TRBJ2-1	TGTGCCAGCAGCTTAGTAGCCGGGAATGAGCAGTTCTTC	CASSLVAGNEQFF
TRBV7-2	many	NA	TRBJ2-7	TGTGCCAGCAGCCCCACGACATTAGTCGCGCAGTACTTC	CASSPTTLVAQYF
TRBV5-1	many	NA	TRBJ2-4	TGCGCCAGCAGCCGGCTGTCCGGGACACGGGATAAGGAGGCCAAAAACATTCAGTACTTC	CASSRLSGTRDKEAKNIQYF
TRBV12-3/TRBV12-4	many	TRBD1	TRBJ1-1	TGTGCCAGCAGCACGACAGGGGGGTTAAACACTGAAGCTTTCTTT	CASSTTGGLNTEAFF
TRBV30	few	NA	TRBJ2-3	TGTGCCTGTTCGGGATCATCAGGCACAGATACGCAGTATTTT	CACSGSSGTDTQYF
TRBV5-4	many	NA	TRBJ2-1	TGTGCCAGCAGCTTGGATGGGACTTCGTACAATGAGCAGTTCTTC	CASSLDGTSYNEQFF
TRBV12-3/TRBV12-4	few	NA	TRBJ2-7	TGTGCCAGCAGTCCTAACAGGGAACAGTACTTC	CASSPNREQYF
TRBV7-9	NA	TRBD2	TRBJ2-7	TGTGCCAGCAGCTCCTTAAGCGGGGGCCGGCCCTACGAGCAGTACTTC	CASSSLSGGRPYEQYF
TRBV4-1	many	TRBD1	TRBJ1-2	TGCGCCAGCAGCCAAGGAGGGGGCGGAAATACGTTCAATGGCTACACCTTC	CASSQGGGGNTFNGYTF
TRBV6-2/TRBV6-3	few	NA	TRBJ1-1	TGTGCCGGAGGGGGGGGTGGCACTGAAGCTTTCTTT	CAGGGGGTEAFF
TRBV4-1	NA	NA	TRBJ1-2	TGCGCCAGCAGCCCAATCGCGGGGGGCTACACCTTC	CASSPIAGGYTF
TRBV18	many	NA	TRBJ2-5	TGTGCCAGCTCACGGGAGGTCCAAGAGACCCAGTACTTC	CASSREVQETQYF
TRBV5-1	NA	NA	TRBJ2-1	TGCGCCAGCAGCTTATTGCAGGGCCTATACAATGAGCAGTTCTTC	CASSLLQGLYNEQFF
TRBV6-6	few	TRBD2	TRBJ2-3	TGTGCCAGCAGTTACTCTAGCGGGTACACAGATACGCAGTATTTT	CASSYSSGYTDTQYF
TRBV24-1	NA	TRBD1	TRBJ2-7	TGTGCCACCAGTGACCCTGGACAGGGGTACGAGCAGTACTTC	CATSDPGQGYEQYF
TRBV29-1	many	TRBD1	TRBJ2-2	TGCAGCGTTAAGGGACAGGGAGTTTCCGGGGAGCTGTTTTTT	CSVKGQGVSGELFF
TRBV24-1	many	TRBD1	TRBJ2-3	TGTGCCACCAGTGATACCGGGACAGGGACAGATACGCAGTATTTT	CATSDTGTGTDTQYF
TRBV5-1	many	NA	TRBJ2-5	TGCGCCAGCAGCTTTGGGACCGCGGAGTCAGAGACCCAGTACTTC	CASSFGTAESETQYF
TRBV5-1	many	NA	TRBJ2-1	TGCGCCAGCACCCATGGGGGCAGCTCCTACAATGAGCAGTTCTTC	CASTHGGSSYNEQFF
TRBV4-2	many	TRBD1	TRBJ1-3	TGTGCCAGCAGCCACAACAGGGGGCAACACTCTGGAAACACCATATATTTT	CASSHNRGQHSGNTIYF
TRBV5-6	few	NA	TRBJ2-5	TGTGCCAGCAGCCTACCGGGCCCTGGGGAGACCCAGTACTTC	CASSLPGPGETQYF
TRBV7-3	many	NA	TRBJ2-5	TGTGCCAGCAGCTTAGCGGGGATGGGGGAGACCCAGTACTTC	CASSLAGMGETQYF
TRBV7-3	few	NA	TRBJ2-2	TGTGCCAGCGCCGGTAAACGAGGGACCGGGGAGCTGTTTTTT	CASAGKRGTGELFF
TRBV25-1	few	TRBD1	TRBJ1-2	TGTGCCAGCAGTGAAGTTGGAGGTGGCAGGGGGCTCGGCTACACCTTC	CASSEVGGGRGLGYTF
TRBV20-1	many	NA	TRBJ2-1	TGCAGTGCGCCCCGAGGGGTACACCGCCGCAATGAGCAGTTCTTC	CSAPRGVHRRNEQFF
TRBV5-1	NA	TRBD2	TRBJ2-1	TGCGCCAGCAGCTTCCTAGCGGGGAGCTCCTACAATGAGCAGTTCTTC	CASSFLAGSSYNEQFF
TRBV25-1	NA	NA	TRBJ1-2	TGTGCCAGCAGTTTAAATAACTATGGCTACACCTTC	CASSLNNYGYTF
TRBV6-6	NA	NA	TRBJ1-2	TGTGCCAGCAGTTACTCTAGGAAAGCTAACTATGGCTACACCTTC	CASSYSRKANYGYTF
TRBV5-4	few	NA	TRBJ1-2	TGTGCCAGCAGCTTGTGGCAGGGACTTGGCTACACCTTC	CASSLWQGLGYTF
TRBV20-1	many	TRBD1	TRBJ2-3	TGCAGTGCTATCAGGGGGACAGATACGCAGTATTTT	CSAIRGTDTQYF
TRBV6-1	many	NA	TRBJ1-1	TGTGCCAGTTGGGCCGAAATGAACACTGAAGCTTTCTTT	CASWAEMNTEAFF
TRBV5-1	many	NA	TRBJ2-3	TGCGCCAGCAGGGTTGGCGCAGATACGCAGTATTTT	CASRVGADTQYF
TRBV2	few	NA	TRBJ2-7	TGTGCCAGCAGTGAAGAGCCGGGGGAGCAGTACTTC	CASSEEPGEQYF